Given below is one TCR beta chain in context. This clone was seen only once. What antigen it recognizes has not been identified. Base quality data are lacking; no much larger clone is found one base away. The cohort comprised some 680 healthy bone marrow donors. Cohort members were all nominally healthy when sampled, although unrecorded immune exposures were likely present. The donor tested CMV seronegative, placing the donor among the approximately 400 seronegative members of the cohort. A peripheral blood sample was provided by each donor, and peripheral blood mononuclear cells were used for TCR beta sequencing. The Qiagen DNeasy Blood Extraction Kit was used to extract genomic DNA from the blood cell samples. These data belong to a study of cytomegalovirus exposure and HLA in healthy donors (dated by TCRdb to the late 2010s). The study in broad terms: In an earlier analysis of several hundred of the donors, roughly 300 Gb of sequence data and approximately 120 million unique TCR beta sequences from about 180 million T cells were reported. Rather than using new phenotypic data, the later analysis identified candidate immune exposures from TCR beta sequences and from how often those sequences occurred across donors. All discovery cohort repertoires had been generated using a single sequencing platform. The study used immunosequencing to profile the T cell repertoires of some 600 subjects and linked those repertoires to cytomegalovirus serostatus. Class I and class II HLA loci were covered by the typing at four-digit resolution. High-throughput TCR immunosequencing, statistical association of individual TCRs with disease status, and machine learning were combined to predict cytomegalovirus infection status. A later genetic analysis took genome-wide SNP genotypes for about 65% of the roughly 670 donors and used that subset as a discovery cohort. A few DR-DQ haplotypes were treated as single units for association and clustering because of strong linkage in the cohort. Among around 400 genotyped donors of the cohort, an average of roughly 230,000 unique TCR beta nucleotide sequences was sequenced per donor, of which 15% to 20% were non-productive. To decide whether each TCR beta V gene segment behaved as functional or pseudogenic, an earlier analysis of 587 of the donors relied on high-throughput TCR beta sequencing. The genetic ancestry cluster associated with self-reported Caucasian donors included 81% of the 398 genotyped donors. Donor age, sex, ethnicity and CMV serostatus were compiled together with the repertoire data. In addition to the first cohort of approximately 650 subjects, a separate validation cohort of 120 different subjects was used. The aim of the study was to test whether cataloging public T cell receptors could identify signatures of past pathogen exposure. The number of typed donors differed by locus: 629-630 for A, B, C, DRB1 and DQB1; 500 to 550 for DQA1; approximately 600 for DPA1; and some 470 for DPB1. In a later analysis, previously published TCR beta repertoires from roughly 710 donors were re-analyzed and high-resolution HLA genotyping was added so that TCR occurrence patterns could be studied. About 280 gigabases of sequencing data and roughly 80 million unique TCR sequences made up an early release that covered several hundred HLA-typed donors.

Receptors were amplified or captured by the immunoSEQ multiplex PCR assay. The multiplex PCR relied on a mix of 60 forward primers for TCR Vbeta segments and 13 reverse primers for TCR Jbeta segments. The CDR3 region of rearranged TCR beta genes was amplified from genomic DNA by a multiplex PCR assay. Amplified TCR beta libraries were sequenced as 87-base-pair reads on the Illumina HiSeq System. The published analysis was carried out like this. In a later analysis, tens of millions of unique TCR beta chains were counted across the 650 to 750 repertoires, and around 11 million of these chains were shared by at least two donors. Raw reads were error-corrected and collapsed into unique sequences by a nearest-neighbor algorithm in which closely related sequences were merged to remove PCR and sequencing errors. V, D and J gene segments were assigned by aligning CDR3 sequences to IMGT reference sequences. Each retained sequence needed at least a six-nucleotide match to both a V gene segment and a J gene segment. A rearrangement counted as productive if the CDR3 had no stop codons and remained in frame with V and J, and every other rearrangement counted as non-productive. CDR3 was defined according to IMGT convention as the region running from the second conserved V-encoded cysteine to the conserved J-encoded phenylalanine. The earlier analysis of 500 to 750 of the donors excluded any sequence lacking an unambiguous match to a single V gene segment. An earlier analysis of a few hundred of the donors called V segments functional above 56.7% productive rearrangements and segregating when the between-donor standard deviation exceeded 5%. A statistical classification framework was developed to diagnose cytomegalovirus status using the catalog of TCR beta chain sequences. In a later analysis, V and J genes were assigned by comparing TCR nucleotide sequences against IMGT/GENE-DB human TR gene sequences. Using the TCRdist pipeline, a later analysis assigned CDR3 sequences along with most-parsimonious VDJ recombination scenarios. In a later analysis, each TCR beta chain was defined by its CDR3 amino acid sequence together with its V-gene family, and reads lacking a unique V-gene family were excluded. In a later analysis, 500 to 700 highly shared, low-generation-probability nucleotide sequences were removed to address suspected cross-contamination and a sequencing artifact. For each public chain, a later analysis derived a clonal expansion index from normalized ranks of inferred template counts within each repertoire. In a later analysis, generation probabilities were computed with a VDJ recombination model fitted to out-of-frame rearrangements, and the resulting probabilities were checked against IGoR. In a later analysis, TCR-TCR, TCR-HLA and TCR-CMV co-occurrence was scored with hypergeometric tests, and a repertoire-size bias correction was applied to TCR pairs. False discovery rates were estimated in a later analysis by permuting HLA or CMV assignments 20 times. In a later analysis, co-occurring TCRs were grouped using DBSCAN, and TCRdist sequence similarity was added for clustering within HLA-allele-positive subsets. Repertoires with fewer than 30,000 or more than 120,000 public chains, plus five repertoires with anomalous nucleotide sharing, were excluded from co-occurrence clustering. TCRdb stores this immuneACCESS table with in-frame sequences only. Part of the clones is absent; in the studies checked, under half of the shortfall reflects unresolved V genes, and no reason is known for the rest. The V and J calls and clone size come from that table; D and trimming were worked out from the DNA. The sample records 100,000 or so clones, around 80% of which are singletons. About 2.2% of the sample is in the top ten clones.

Broad study findings and their caveats: Because counts were too low, seventeen rarely observed V segments, including chromosome 9 orphons, were left out of the earlier analysis of 587 of the donors. A later analysis found that HLA-associated TCR beta chains were more clonally expanded and had lower generation probabilities than equally common non-associated chains. Because HLA typing was missing for some donors at each locus, association tests included only the typed subset. A further reported finding was that TCR beta sequences accurately predicted the HLA-A and HLA-B alleles for most subjects in the first cohort. In a later analysis, most CMV-associated TCR beta chains were found to appear HLA-restricted, with HLA associations seemingly driven largely by CMV exposure. According to the authors, the approach could potentially be generalized to other disease states and immunological phenotypes. According to a later analysis, parvovirus B19, influenza, CMV and Epstein-Barr virus appeared linked to several top co-occurrence clusters. Linkage disequilibrium might explain the correlated functional status among segregating V segments, but an unknown experimental factor could not be ruled out. The classifier was reported to diagnose cytomegalovirus status with high specificity and sensitivity in both the original and validation cohorts. Assigning TCR associations to individual alleles was difficult when HLA alleles, especially DR and DQ, strongly co-occurred. Immune exposure information for the cohort was limited to CMV serostatus. A cluster of highly shared sequence variants was judged likely to represent a technical artifact of the sequencing pipeline. The cohort was sequenced for TCR beta chains only, and without alpha or paired-chain data the features that could be detected were limited. Compared with the approximately 720-donor mean, donors in an Asian-associated ancestry cluster had fewer N-insertions in productive TCRs, according to a later genetic analysis. At a false discovery rate of 0.05, a later analysis linked under 20,000 TCR beta sequences to specific HLA alleles. Presence/absence analyses assumed roughly uniform sequencing depth across donors, an assumption that may not hold. V-gene and J-gene trimming of TCR beta chains was associated with a missense DCLRE1C variant in a later genetic analysis, and the association was replicated in an independent cohort. Broadly in line with IMGT annotations, most TCR beta V segments showed up in productive rearrangements about 87% or about 30% of the time in an earlier analysis of 587 of the donors. Most TCR sequences were observed very rarely across donors, whereas some public TCRs were present in many individuals. In vitro tests confirmed that a few of the cytomegalovirus-associated TCR beta chains recognize cytomegalovirus antigens. A later analysis found that TCR association rates varied across HLA loci, with DRB1 alleles showing the most associated TCRs and HLA-C alleles the fewest. In the study, approximately 160 TCR beta chains were listed as associated with cytomegalovirus.

Material: PBMCs. The receptor was isolated from a man aged 25 to 40 in good health and CMV-seronegative.

For the CDR3, the sequence is CASSLDNGNTIYF. The DNA is TGCGCCAGCAGCTTGGATAATGGAAACACCATATATTTT. The chain joins TRBV5-1 to TRBJ1-3, with the identity of the D gene unclear. Per the germline V gene, SGHRS is the CDR1 and YFSETQ is the CDR2. Including cysteine and phenylalanine, the CDR3 has 13 amino acids. The retained sequence is limited to the CDR3, 39 bases, with the frame set at the first base. The V end loses 0 bases and the J end loses 3 bases, and a stretch of 4 bases separates them.